A selection of T cell receptor delta chains follows, all from one sample in a study of gamma-delta chains in newborns, infants, children. TCRdb repeated clone calling on the reads with CATT. This sample has around 11,000 delta-chain clones, with about 3.8% found just once. Source material: blood. These receptor sequences come from a child who was a newborn, infant or young child, either healthy, febrile or measles-vaccinated (not recorded which). Each CDR3 is given with its conserved first and last residue. D genes are given only for firm matches. The listing skips clone size in some rows; elsewhere it reads once, few, many or a size class.

D gene	clone size	V gene	J gene	CDR3 DNA	CDR3 protein
TRDD3	.	TRDV3	TRDJ1	TGTGCCTTTTCGGTTTATATGAGGGGGATACTATACACCGATAAACTCATCTTT	CAFSVYMRGILYTDKLIF
TRDD3	few	TRDV1	TRDJ1	TGTGCTCTTGGGGAACTATCTGTGCTGGGGGCTACCTACGATAAACTCATCTTT	CALGELSVLGATYDKLIF
TRDD3	few	TRDV2	TRDJ1	TGTGCCTGTGCGCGTTTCTGGGGGATACCGACCGATAAACTCATCTTT	CACARFWGIPTDKLIF
TRDD3	medium-sized	TRDV2	TRDJ1	TGTGCCTGTGATCTACTGGGGGGCCGCGATAAACTCATCTTT	CACDLLGGRDKLIF
.	medium-sized	TRDV2	TRDJ3	TGTGCCTGTGACACCGTTCAGGATCCAACCTGGGACACCCGACAGATGTTTTTC	CACDTVQDPTWDTRQMFF
.	few	TRDV2	TRDJ1	TGTGCCTGTGACACCGTGCTTACTGTCGGGATAATGGGAGATAAACTCATCTTT	CACDTVLTVGIMGDKLIF
TRDD3	.	TRDV2	TRDJ1	TGTGCCTGTGACCGACTGGGGGACACCGATAAACTCATCTTT	CACDRLGDTDKLIF
.	medium-sized	TRDV2	TRDJ1	TGTGCCTGTGACCCCATAACCGGTGAAGGACTCATCTTT	CACDPITGEGLIF
TRDD3	medium-sized	TRDV2	TRDJ1	TGTGCCTGTGACTCCGTGGGGATACGCCGACCCGACACCGATAAACTCATCTTT	CACDSVGIRRPDTDKLIF
.	few	TRDV3	TRDJ1	TGTGCCGCCCCTTCCTACCCCCTACCTGGGGGATTGTACACCGATAAACTCATCTTT	CAAPSYPLPGGLYTDKLIF
.	.	TRDV2	TRDJ3	TGTGCCTGTGATGAGTGGGGGGCAAGCTCCTGGGACACCCGACAGATGTTTTTC	CACDEWGASSWDTRQMFF
TRDD3	few	TRDV3	TRDJ1	TGTGCCTTTATCGGTGAAAGTCTGGGGGATACGACCGAAAAACTCATCTTT	CAFIGESLGDTTEKLIF
.	medium-sized	TRDV1	TRDJ1	TGTGCTCTTGGGGCTCCCCTCCGGCTCCACACCGATAAACTCATCTTT	CALGAPLRLHTDKLIF
TRDD3	.	TRDV1	TRDJ1	TGTGCTCTTGGGGAAGGGTACCGGGGGATACTGGCAAACACCGATAAACTCATCTTT	CALGEGYRGILANTDKLIF
.	medium-sized	TRDV2	TRDJ1	TGTGCCTGTGACACCGTGAACCGTGAAGTTCAACTCATCTTT	CACDTVNREVQLIF
TRDD2	.	TRDV1	TRDJ1	TGTGCTCTTGGGGCCCTCCTTCCTACGGTTTACTGGGGATTAACCGATAAACTCATCTTT	CALGALLPTVYWGLTDKLIF
TRDD3	.	TRDV3	TRDJ3	TGTGCCTTTGACTACTGGGGGTTCCGGAGCTCCTGGGACACCCGACAGATGTTTTTC	CAFDYWGFRSSWDTRQMFF
TRDD3	.	TRDV2	TRDJ3	TGTGCCTGTGACGTACTGGGGGATTCAAGCTCCTGGGACACCCGACAGATGTTTTTC	CACDVLGDSSSWDTRQMFF
TRDD3	few	TRDV1	TRDJ2	TGTGCTCTTGGGGAACGCCCCTCCACTGGGGGACACGCTTTGACAGCACAACTCTTCTTT	CALGERPSTGGHALTAQLFF
TRDD3	.	TRDV1	TRDJ1	TGTGCTCTTGGGGAAGCTGCTCACTTTCCTACAGGCTGGGGGATAAAAATGCCCGATAAACTCATCTTT	CALGEAAHFPTGWGIKMPDKLIF
.	few	TRDV1	TRDJ1	TGTGCTCTTGGGACCACCCCGTCGGGGGCCGATAAACTCATCTTT	CALGTTPSGADKLIF
TRDD3	.	TRDV1	TRDJ1	TGTGCTCTTGGGGAATCTGTACCTACCGGGGTGCGACTGGGGGATCGTGTTAGAGTGATAGCCGATAAACTCATCTTT	CALGESVPTGVRLGDRVRVIADKLIF
.	.	TRDV2	TRDJ3	TGTGCCTGTAACACCGCGGGGGGCCGCTCCTGGGACACCCGACAGATGTTTTTC	CACNTAGGRSWDTRQMFF
TRDD3	medium-sized	TRDV1	TRDJ1	TGTGCTCTTGGGGCCCAGAGACGGGGATACGCCGTGCCGTACACCGATAAACTCATCTTT	CALGAQRRGYAVPYTDKLIF
TRDD2	few	TRDV1	TRDJ1	TGTGCTCTTGGGGCACAATTCCTACTGATAGCCGGCACCGATAAACTCATCTTT	CALGAQFLLIAGTDKLIF
TRDD3	.	TRDV1	TRDJ1	TGTGCTCTTGGGGCCAATTACTGGGGATCCAGTGGGGGACTCATCTTT	CALGANYWGSSGGLIF
TRDD3	few	TRDV1	TRDJ1	TGTGCTCCTGTAGAGCTTCCTACGGAGACTGGGGGATACGCTATAAACACCGATAAACTCATCTTT	CAPVELPTETGGYAINTDKLIF
.	few	TRDV2	TRDJ1	TGTGCCTGCGACCCCATGACCCTTCTTGGGGCCGTGTACACCGATAAACTCATCTTT	CACDPMTLLGAVYTDKLIF
.	.	TRDV2	TRDJ1	TGTGCCTGTTACACTCTGTACACCGATAAACTCATCTTT	CACYTLYTDKLIF
.	few	TRDV1	TRDJ1	TGTGCTCTTGGGGTACCCTATTTTCCTCCGGTTCCGTACACCGATAAACTCATCTTT	CALGVPYFPPVPYTDKLIF
TRDD3	.	TRDV2	TRDJ3	TGTGCCTGTGACGAGGGATGGGGGAGCTCCTGGGACACCCGACAGATGTTTTTC	CACDEGWGSSWDTRQMFF
TRDD3	few	TRDV2	TRDJ3	TGTGCCTGTGACACCTGGGGGACCTGGGACACCCGACAGATGTTTTTC	CACDTWGTWDTRQMFF
TRDD3	medium-sized	TRDV2	TRDJ3	TGTGCCTGTGACACCGGGGATACGCGCTCCTGGGACACCCGACAGATGTTTTTC	CACDTGDTRSWDTRQMFF
TRDD3	few	TRDV1	TRDJ1	TGTGCTCTTGGGGAGTGTTTCCATTCTGCTGGGGGTAACCCGATAAACACCGATAAACTCATCTTT	CALGECFHSAGGNPINTDKLIF
TRDD3	few	TRDV1	TRDJ3	TGTGCTCTTGGGGAAGGCTCTCCCACCCTGGTTACTGGGGGATACCTCAGCTCCTGGGACACCCGACAGATGTTTTTC	CALGEGSPTLVTGGYLSSWDTRQMFF
TRDD3	few	TRDV2	TRDJ1	TGTGCCTGCGACACATTAACTGGGGGATACACCGATAAACTCATCTTT	CACDTLTGGYTDKLIF
TRDD3	.	TRDV2	TRDJ2	TGTGCCTGTGACCCTATACTGGGGGATACGTCTTTGACGGCACAACTCTTCTTT	CACDPILGDTSLTAQLFF
TRDD3	few	TRDV1	TRDJ1	TGTGCTCTTGGGCCGCCTCCTAGGGGGGATACACCAGGACCACTCATCTTT	CALGPPPRGDTPGPLIF
TRDD3	few	TRDV1	TRDJ1	TGTGCTCTTGGGAAAGTGGGGGATAAAGAGACCGATAAACTCATCTTT	CALGKVGDKETDKLIF
TRDD3	few	TRDV2	TRDJ1	TGTGCCTGTGTACTTCTTACTGGGGGATCCCAAGGGACCGATAAACTCATCTTT	CACVLLTGGSQGTDKLIF
TRDD3	few	TRDV2	TRDJ2	TGTGCCTGTGACACTCTGGGGGATACAACAGCACAACTCTTCTTT	CACDTLGDTTAQLFF
.	.	TRDV1	TRDJ1	TGTGCTCTTGGGATCACCGATAAACTCATCTTT	CALGITDKLIF
TRDD3	.	TRDV1	TRDJ1	TGTGCTCTTGGGGAACTTTGGCCAAGGCCTTCCTACGCCTGGGGGATACCGACCGATAAACTCATCTTT	CALGELWPRPSYAWGIPTDKLIF
TRDD3	.	TRDV2	TRDJ1	TGTGCCTGCGACCCACTGGGGGTGACCTCACAGTACACCGATAAACTCATCTTT	CACDPLGVTSQYTDKLIF
TRDD3	few	TRDV1	TRDJ2	TGTGCTCTTGGGGAACTACCCTTTCCCCTCGGTGGGGGATACGCCCTAAGAGCTACTTTGACAGCACAACTCTTCTTT	CALGELPFPLGGGYALRATLTAQLFF
TRDD3	few	TRDV1	TRDJ1	TGTGCTCTTGGGGAACTTGTTCCCGTCCCGACAAATCTACTGGGGGATACCGGTAGGCTCATCTTT	CALGELVPVPTNLLGDTGRLIF
.	.	TRDV1	TRDJ1	TGTGCTCTTGGGGAAGACTCTCTTAGTCACCGCGGGATGTGTGAAACCGATAAACTCATCTTT	CALGEDSLSHRGMCETDKLIF
.	medium-sized	TRDV2	TRDJ1	TGTGCCTGTGACGCCCTAGAAACCGATAAACTCATCTTT	CACDALETDKLIF
.	.	TRDV2	TRDJ1	TGTGCCTGTGACCCCCTACTGGGATACACCGATAAACTCATCTTT	CACDPLLGYTDKLIF
TRDD2	few	TRDV1	TRDJ1	TGTGCTCTTGGGGAACGGGGAATCACTTCCTACCAGGGGGTCATCGATAAACTCATCTTT	CALGERGITSYQGVIDKLIF
TRDD3	.	TRDV1	TRDJ1	TGTGCTCTTGGGGAACCCCTGGGGGATACGTACACCGATAAACTCATCTTT	CALGEPLGDTYTDKLIF
TRDD3	few	TRDV1	TRDJ1	TGTGCTCTTGGTCCCGGCTGGGGGCCGACGTACACCGATAAACTCATCTTT	CALGPGWGPTYTDKLIF
TRDD2	.	TRDV1	TRDJ1	TGTGCTCTTGGGAAGGACTCCCCTTCCTACAGGGCGTGTGACACCGATAAACTCACCTTT	CALGKDSPSYRACDTDKLTF
TRDD3	.	TRDV1	TRDJ1	TGTGCTCTTTGCCTTACTGGGGGATACTACCCCGATAAACTCATCTTT	CALCLTGGYYPDKLIF
.	.	TRDV2	TRDJ3	.	CACDAGPLGIELRDPPPWDTRQMFF
.	.	TRDV3	TRDJ3	TGTGCCTTCACGTTGTATCTCGGGAGCAGCTCCTGGGACACCCGACAGATGTTTTTC	CAFTLYLGSSSWDTRQMFF
TRDD3	.	TRDV2	TRDJ1	TGTGCCTGTGACACTTTGTCGACTGGGGGACACGCAATCGATAAACTCATCTTT	CACDTLSTGGHAIDKLIF